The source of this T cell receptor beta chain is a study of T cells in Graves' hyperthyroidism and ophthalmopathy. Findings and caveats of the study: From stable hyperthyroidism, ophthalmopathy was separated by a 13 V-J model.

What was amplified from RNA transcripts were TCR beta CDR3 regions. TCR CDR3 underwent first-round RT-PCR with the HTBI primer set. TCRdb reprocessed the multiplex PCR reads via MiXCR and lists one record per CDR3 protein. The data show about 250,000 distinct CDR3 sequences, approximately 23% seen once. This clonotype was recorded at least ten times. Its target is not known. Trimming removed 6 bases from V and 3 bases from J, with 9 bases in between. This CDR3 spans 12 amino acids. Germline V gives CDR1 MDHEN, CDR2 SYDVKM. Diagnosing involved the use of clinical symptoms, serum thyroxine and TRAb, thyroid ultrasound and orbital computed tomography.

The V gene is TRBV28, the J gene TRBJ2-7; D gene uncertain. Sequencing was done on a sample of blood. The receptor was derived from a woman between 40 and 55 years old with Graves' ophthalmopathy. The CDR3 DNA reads TGTGCCAGCAGCCAATCGGACTACGAGCAGTACTTC. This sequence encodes CASSQSDYEQYF.